The text below deals with one TCR beta chain. This record belongs to a study of control samples from healthy donors and cancer patients. TCRdb keeps only in-frame clones here, not all; method: immunoSEQ multiplex PCR. Found here are under 85,000 clones, roughly 94% of them singletons; the top ten hold 6% to 8%. Sequencing was performed on blood. The TCR was taken from a woman in her forties in good health.

CDR3 sequence reads: CASSESGQSGNTIYF. Here the CDR3 DNA reads TGTGCCAGCAGTGAAAGTGGCCAGTCTGGAAACACCATATATTTT. V gene TRBV2 combines with J gene TRBJ1-3; no clear D. Per germline, CDR1 SNHLY and CDR2 FYNNEI. The V and J ends lost 2 bases and 1 base respectively, with 9 bases between them. CDR3 length: 15 residues.